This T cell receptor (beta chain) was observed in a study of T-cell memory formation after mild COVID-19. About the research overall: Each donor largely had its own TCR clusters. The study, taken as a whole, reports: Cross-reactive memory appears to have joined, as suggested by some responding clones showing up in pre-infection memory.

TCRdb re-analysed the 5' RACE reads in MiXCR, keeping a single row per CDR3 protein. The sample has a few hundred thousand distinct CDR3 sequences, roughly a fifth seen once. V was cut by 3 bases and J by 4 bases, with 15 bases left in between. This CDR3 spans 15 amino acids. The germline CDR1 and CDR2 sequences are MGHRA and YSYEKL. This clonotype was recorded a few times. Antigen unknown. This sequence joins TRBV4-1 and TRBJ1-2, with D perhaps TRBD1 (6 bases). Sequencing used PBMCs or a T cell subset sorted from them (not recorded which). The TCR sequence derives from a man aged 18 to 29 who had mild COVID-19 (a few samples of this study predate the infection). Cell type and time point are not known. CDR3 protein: CASSHEVQGSYGYTF. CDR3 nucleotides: TGCGCCAGCAGCCACGAGGTCCAGGGGTCCTATGGCTACACCTTC.